Listed below are T cell receptor beta chains from one sample, sequenced in a study of T-cell reconstitution after alpha-beta-depleted transplantation in children. MiXCR was run by TCRdb on the PCR reads, yielding one entry per CDR3 protein. The table includes some 520,000 distinct CDR3 sequences, around a third detected once. The sequences come from PBMCs from the stem cell graft donor, collected from the stem cell graft. These TCRs come from a human donor who donated a stem cell graft to a child with aplastic anemia. Both conserved end residues are part of each CDR3. Size is stated for part of the rows, as once, few or many counts, or as a class when the clone is expanded.

size	V	J	CDR3
few	TRBV5-1	TRBJ1-2	CASSLSENGYTF
few	TRBV9	TRBJ1-1	CASSPIQGVGTEAFF
NA	TRBV6-1	TRBJ2-7	CASSEVGALEQYF
few	TRBV4-3	TRBJ2-2	CASSQDPDTGELFF
NA	TRBV6-1	TRBJ2-2	CASSFTGTGPTGELFF
NA	TRBV6-1	TRBJ2-3	CASSGTTSPSTDTQYF
few	TRBV10-3	TRBJ1-4	CAIGTSTNEKLFF
few	TRBV11-2	TRBJ2-5	CASSFLAGGTTDRETQYF
NA	TRBV24-1	TRBJ2-2	CATSDFPTSGIGELFF
few	TRBV5-1	TRBJ1-6	CASRLRDSNSPLHF
NA	TRBV5-1	TRBJ1-3	CASTLGGRAGNTIYF
NA	TRBV7-2	TRBJ2-3	CASSSLSTKADTQYF
NA	TRBV11-3	TRBJ1-1	CASSSHGPTNTEAFF
NA	TRBV7-9	TRBJ2-3	CASSPSTGGADTQYF
NA	TRBV12-3/TRBV12-4	TRBJ1-1	CASSLYSGSTEAFF
NA	TRBV4-3	TRBJ1-4	CASTAGGGHTNEKLFF
NA	TRBV4-1	TRBJ2-1	CASSPKGASASYNEQFF
NA	TRBV18	TRBJ1-2	CASSDLTGGGYGYTF
few	TRBV12-3/TRBV12-4	TRBJ2-1	CASSLAGGPGNEQFF
once	TRBV18	TRBJ1-1	CASSANRGTKSEAFF
NA	TRBV18	TRBJ2-1	CASSAGGPFTSASRSYNEQFF
NA	TRBV7-2	TRBJ2-1	CASSLARASRQFF
few	TRBV6-2/TRBV6-3	TRBJ2-1	CASSHPGGLVNEQFF
NA	TRBV5-1	TRBJ2-1	CASSLGTGENYNEQFF
NA	TRBV18	TRBJ2-3	CASSYGRTSTDTQYF
NA	TRBV5-1	TRBJ2-1	CASSPMTSGTYNEQFF
NA	TRBV12-3/TRBV12-4	TRBJ1-3	CADGPSGNTIYF
few	TRBV27	TRBJ2-1	CASSSPSDRAYNEQFF
few	TRBV5-5	TRBJ1-1	CASSAQRFPGNTEAFF
few	TRBV5-5	TRBJ2-3	CASSLGDTWGDTQYF
NA	TRBV7-9	TRBJ2-1	CASSPDIQYNEQFF
few	TRBV12-3/TRBV12-4	TRBJ1-2	CASSFAGNYGYTF
NA	TRBV5-6	TRBJ2-3	CASRQKSTDTQYF
NA	TRBV18	TRBJ1-1	CASSPRGPSNTEAFF
NA	TRBV6-2/TRBV6-3	TRBJ2-1	CPSSLNSNSEQFF
few	TRBV4-3	TRBJ1-1	CASSQVDRNTEAFF
NA	TRBV18	TRBJ2-3	CASSSRTGPDTQYF
NA	TRBV25-1	TRBJ2-7	CASSGGQGRYEQYF
NA	TRBV7-9	TRBJ1-5	CASSSTIWNQPQHF
few	TRBV27	TRBJ2-5	CASSPGRSETQYF